This entry lists 27 T cell receptor beta chains sequenced from one sample in a study of blood T cells in healthy people across ages. Combining a sample-barcoded 5' primer with a J-beta primer mix, a second PCR ran for roughly 7 to 12 cycles. TCRdb re-derived calls from the 5' RACE reads in MiXCR, one entry per CDR3 protein. The sample carries 1.5 million to 2 million distinct CDR3 sequences, 28% recorded once. The sample comprised blood. The source of these receptors is a woman aged 30 to 39 in good health.

This clonotype showed up just a few times. A junction boundary mismatches the germline segment, possibly from a read error. Here the CDR3 reads CATSDLQGDYGYTF. The CDR3 DNA reads TGTGCAACCAGTGACCTACAGGGGGACTATGGCTACACCTTC. The chain combines TRBV24-1 with TRBJ1-2, with 8 bases fitting TRBD1. The germline gives CDR1 KGHDR, CDR2 SFDVKD. The CDR3 is 14 amino acids.

The gene calls are TRBV7-9 and TRBJ1-1; 7 bases map to TRBD1. The trim removed 2 bases at V and 7 bases at J, leaving 7 bases unmatched. The CDR3 has 14 residues. CDR1 is SEHNR, CDR2 FQNEAQ, per germline (reference sequence). This CDR3 reads CASSLSEGAGEAFF. CDR3 in DNA: TGTGCCAGCAGCTTATCCGAGGGGGCAGGTGAAGCTTTCTTT. Full variable domain (outside the CDR3, taken from reference TRBV7-9 and TRBJ1-1): DTGVSQNPRHKITKRGQNVTFRCDPISEHNRLYWYRQTLGQGPEFLTYFQNEAQLEKSRLLSDRFSAERPKGSFSTLEIQRTEQGDSAMYLCASSLSEGAGEAFFGQGTRLTVV.

This chain links TRBV7-2 with TRBJ1-4; D possibly corresponds to TRBD1 (5 bases). From germline, CDR1 is SGHTA and CDR2 FQGNSA. The CDR3 runs 15 residues. V was cut by 6 bases and J by 2 bases, with 13 bases left in between. For the CDR3, the DNA is TGTGCCAGCAGTCCGAGATGGGGCACTAATGAAAAACTGTTTTTT. Translation: CASSPRWGTNEKLFF.

The rearrangement links TRBV7-9 to TRBJ1-2; D uncertain. This CDR3 has 13 amino acids. Trimming left V 3 bases short and J 2 bases short, with 7 bases between. Germline CDR1 SEHNR, CDR2 FQNEAQ (reference sequence). CDR3: CASSLKPNYGYTF. The CDR3 DNA sequence: TGTGCCAGCAGCTTGAAGCCGAACTATGGCTACACCTTC.

The chain is built from TRBV7-6 and TRBJ2-3; 10 nucleotides line up with TRBD2. J gave up 4 bases and V 0 bases, and 7 bases lay outside the gene matches. CDR3 size: 17 residues. The germline gives CDR1 SGHVS, CDR2 FNYEAQ. CDR3 coding DNA: TGTGCCAGCAGCTTAGCGCCTAGCGGGGGAAACCCAGATACGCAGTATTTT. Protein: CASSLAPSGGNPDTQYF.

Note on this clonotype: A much larger clone lies a single base off, so this may be a read error. This chain joins TRBV5-5 and TRBJ1-4; tentative D call: TRBD1 (5 bases). This CDR3 spans 16 amino acids. Germline values: CDR1 SGHKS, CDR2 YYEKEE (reference sequence). With 3 bases removed from V and 2 bases from J, the gap between germline ends came to 14 bases. The CDR3 reads CASSSGRGVTNEKLFF. CDR3 nucleotide sequence: TGTGCCAGCAGCTCGGGACGGGGGGTGACTAATGAAAAACTGTTTTTT.

This clonotype was found many times. The chain links TRBV7-9 to TRBJ2-6; D not resolved. The CDR3 runs to 16 residues. Trimming stripped 6 bases from V and 2 bases from J, with 14 bases between. Looked up from germline, CDR1 is SEHNR and CDR2 is FQNEAQ (reference sequence). The CDR3 region is CASSPNDPPGANVLTF. In DNA, the CDR3 is TGTGCCAGCAGTCCCAATGACCCCCCTGGGGCCAACGTCCTGACTTTC.

This clonotype was seen only a few times. This chain joins TRBV12-3 or TRBV12-4 and TRBJ2-2; no clear D gene. V lost 5 bases and J 8 bases, leaving 9 bases between the germline ends. This CDR3 comprises 12 residues. The chain's CDR3 is CASSPFEGELFF. The CDR3 DNA is TGTGCCAGCAGTCCTTTTGAGGGGGAGCTGTTTTTT.

This clonotype appeared many times. V gene TRBV29-1 combines with J gene TRBJ2-1; D possibly corresponds to TRBD1 (6 bases). The CDR3 is 12 residues long. The germline V and J ends were trimmed by 6 bases and 7 bases, with 13 bases remaining between them. Germline CDR1 reads SQVTM; CDR2 reads ANQGSEA. CDR3 in DNA: TGCAGCGTGGATGGGACACAGAATGAGCAGTTCTTC. It is translated as CSVDGTQNEQFF.

At least ten counts were recorded for this clonotype. The genes are TRBV29-1 and TRBJ1-2, with 7 bases aligning to TRBD1. The CDR3 spans 11 residues. Per the germline V gene, CDR1 is SQVTM and CDR2 is ANQGSEA. J gave up 6 bases and V 8 bases, and 6 bases lay outside the gene matches. The CDR3 DNA is TGCAGCACCCGACAGGGTAATGGCTACACCTTC. It codes for CSTRQGNGYTF.

The CDR3 coding sequence is TGTGCCAGCATGCAAGGATTAGCGGGAGCCACAGATACGCAGTATTTT. Its protein product is CASMQGLAGATDTQYF. This chain links TRBV21-1 with TRBJ2-3; the table calls TRBD2, which could not be checked here. TRBV21-1 is shown as a pseudogene. CDR3 length: 16 residues.

The chain links TRBV7-2 to TRBJ1-5, with 9 bases identical to TRBD1. The CDR3 is 16 amino acids. Per the germline V gene, CDR1 is SGHTA and CDR2 is FQGNSA. Unmatched junction bases numbered 6, after V lost 5 bases and J lost 1 base. The CDR3 nucleotides read TGTGCCAGCAGCCTCGTTGGGACAGGGAGCAATCAGCCCCAGCATTTT. Translation: CASSLVGTGSNQPQHF.

As concerns this clonotype: One end of the junction fails to match germline, which may point to a read error. V gene TRBV28 combines with J gene TRBJ2-5; D remains ambiguous. Near its end, the DNA agrees better with TRBJ2-7, so the J call may be wrong. This CDR3 contains 12 residues. Germline V gives CDR1 MDHEN, CDR2 SYDVKM. The CDR3, as DNA: TGTGCCGGCAGTTTAGCCCTCTCCGAGCAGTACTTC. The encoded protein is CAGSLALSEQYF.

The V call is TRBV16, the J call TRBJ1-1; TRBD1 agrees at 7 bases. Germline-derived CDR1 and CDR2 are KGHSY and FQNENV. Trimming removed 2 bases from V and 1 base from J; junction bases left unmatched: 7. This CDR3 region has 16 residues. CDR3 region: CASSQNRGLRNTEAFF. The DNA for the CDR3 is TGTGCCAGCAGCCAAAACAGGGGCCTCAGGAACACTGAAGCTTTCTTT.

This clonotype came up many times. The rearrangement links TRBV7-2 to TRBJ2-7; tentatively, D is TRBD1 or TRBD2 (5 bases each). CDR1 and CDR2 from the germline V gene are SGHTA and FQGNSA. The CDR3 length is 15 residues. V lost 1 base to trimming and J lost 2 bases, with 12 bases between them. In nucleotides, the CDR3 is TGTGCCAGCAGCTTAGACGGGGACCCTGCCTACGAGCAGTACTTC. This encodes CASSLDGDPAYEQYF.

For this clonotype: A read error is possible here, since a much larger clone lies one base away. The chain links TRBV4-1 to TRBJ2-1; 15 nucleotides agree with TRBD2. The CDR3 extends over 18 amino acids. The V segment lost 0 bases and the J segment 5 bases; nucleotides outside the gene matches: 5. Germline CDR1 reads MGHRA; CDR2 reads YSYEKL. Here the CDR3 reads CASSQDPGLAGGDNEQFF. In DNA form, the CDR3 reads TGCGCCAGCAGCCAAGATCCGGGACTAGCGGGGGGCGACAATGAGCAGTTCTTC.

This clonotype was counted between two and nine times. The chain is built from TRBV12-3 or TRBV12-4 and TRBJ1-2, with a weak D call TRBD1 (5 bases). Trimming left V 8 bases short and J 7 bases short, with 23 bases between. This CDR3 is built from 15 residues. The CDR3 loop is CASALPSRAPIGYTF. The CDR3, as DNA: TGTGCCAGCGCCCTTCCTTCCAGGGCCCCGATTGGCTACACCTTC.

The table lists this clonotype with a few counts. The chain couples TRBV20-1 to TRBJ1-6; the D gene is possibly TRBD1 (5 bases). V lost 1 base and J 8 bases, leaving 12 bases between the germline ends. This CDR3 spans 14 amino acids. CDR1 is DFQATT, CDR2 SNEGSKA, per germline (reference sequence). The CDR3 loop is CSARGQGGDSPLHF. The CDR3 DNA reads as TGCAGTGCTAGAGGGCAGGGTGGGGATTCACCCCTCCACTTT.

This clonotype appeared a few times. This sequence joins TRBV15 and TRBJ2-1; 10 bases are shared with TRBD2. Germline trimming cut 8 bases from V and 7 bases from J; bases unmatched to any gene: 11. The CDR3 is 15 amino acids. Germline-derived CDR1 and CDR2 are LNHNV and YYDKDF (reference sequence). The CDR3 sequence is CATFQAGGPGNEQFF. The CDR3 nucleotides read TGTGCCACCTTTCAAGCGGGGGGGCCTGGGAATGAGCAGTTCTTC.

This clonotype has only a few counts. The chain has TRBV2 and TRBJ2-3, with D unclear. Trimming cost V 7 bases and J 2 bases, with 10 bases left between them. Per the germline V gene, CDR1 is SNHLY and CDR2 is FYNNEI. This CDR3 region has 13 residues. CDR3 sequence: CASIKELTDTQYF. DNA for the CDR3: TGTGCCAGCATTAAGGAACTCACAGATACGCAGTATTTT.

The rearrangement uses TRBV6-6 and TRBJ2-7, with D possibly TRBD2 on 5 matching bases. V dropped 0 bases and J dropped 4 bases, with 13 bases sitting between them. The CDR3 contains 15 residues. Germline V gives CDR1 MNHNY, CDR2 SVGAGI (reference sequence). The CDR3 DNA follows: TGTGCCAGCAGTTACTCGACCCAGTCGGGGTACGAGCAGTACTTC. This gives the protein CASSYSTQSGYEQYF.

For this clonotype: This may come from a read error, since a much larger clone is one base off. The V and J genes are TRBV12-3 or TRBV12-4 and TRBJ2-1, with 7 bases fitting TRBD1. CDR3 size: 13 residues. Trimming removed 3 bases from V and 10 bases from J; junction bases left unmatched: 6. CDR3 protein: CASSFEGAYEQFF. Here the CDR3 DNA reads TGTGCCAGCAGTTTCGAGGGGGCGTACGAGCAGTTCTTC.

V gene TRBV5-1 combines with J gene TRBJ2-7, with D possibly being TRBD2 (6 bases). Trimming removed 1 base at V and 2 bases at J, with 16 bases between. Looked up from germline, CDR1 is SGHRS and CDR2 is YFSETQ. The CDR3 is 16 residues long. The CDR3: CASSLSSGTPPYEQYF. The CDR3 DNA is TGCGCCAGCAGCTTGAGCTCCGGGACTCCTCCCTACGAGCAGTACTTC.

This chain connects TRBV20-1 to TRBJ1-2; 7 bases fit TRBD1. CDR3 length: 15 amino acids. V shed 0 bases, J shed 3 bases, and the junction held 7 bases outside the gene matches. In germline, CDR1 is DFQATT, CDR2 SNEGSKA (reference sequence). CDR3 nucleotide sequence: TGCAGTGCTAGAGATTTCAGGGGGACACACTATGGCTACACCTTC. Translating gives CSARDFRGTHYGYTF.

This clonotype was counted ten times or more. The chain combines TRBV7-3 with TRBJ1-1; D might be TRBD1 (5 bases). Germline CDR1 reads SGHTA; CDR2 reads FQGTGA. Trimming shortened V by 2 bases and J by 1 base, and 11 bases separated the two germline ends. The length of the CDR3 is 15 residues. The DNA for the CDR3 is TGTGCCAGCAGCTTAGGGGCAGCGAAGAACACTGAAGCTTTCTTT. This codes for CASSLGAAKNTEAFF.

This clonotype was counted a few times. The chain combines TRBV27 with TRBJ2-7; maybe TRBD1 (6 bases). Trimming shortened V by 5 bases and J by 3 bases, and 17 bases separated the two germline ends. Germline-derived CDR1 and CDR2 are MNHEY and SMNVEV (reference sequence). This CDR3 contains 15 residues. The DNA of the CDR3 is TGTGCCAGCAGTCCGTATACTCCAGGGGACTACGAGCAGTACTTC. Encoded protein: CASSPYTPGDYEQYF.

This clonotype came up a few times. This chain joins TRBV29-1 and TRBJ1-5; 9 nucleotides align to TRBD1. Germline CDR1 is SQVTM and CDR2 is ANQGSEA. J was trimmed by 4 bases and V by 6 bases; bases with no gene match: 4. This CDR3 has 13 residues. CDR3 sequence reads: CSVGTGWNQPQHF. CDR3 nucleotide sequence: TGCAGCGTCGGGACAGGGTGGAATCAGCCCCAGCATTTT.